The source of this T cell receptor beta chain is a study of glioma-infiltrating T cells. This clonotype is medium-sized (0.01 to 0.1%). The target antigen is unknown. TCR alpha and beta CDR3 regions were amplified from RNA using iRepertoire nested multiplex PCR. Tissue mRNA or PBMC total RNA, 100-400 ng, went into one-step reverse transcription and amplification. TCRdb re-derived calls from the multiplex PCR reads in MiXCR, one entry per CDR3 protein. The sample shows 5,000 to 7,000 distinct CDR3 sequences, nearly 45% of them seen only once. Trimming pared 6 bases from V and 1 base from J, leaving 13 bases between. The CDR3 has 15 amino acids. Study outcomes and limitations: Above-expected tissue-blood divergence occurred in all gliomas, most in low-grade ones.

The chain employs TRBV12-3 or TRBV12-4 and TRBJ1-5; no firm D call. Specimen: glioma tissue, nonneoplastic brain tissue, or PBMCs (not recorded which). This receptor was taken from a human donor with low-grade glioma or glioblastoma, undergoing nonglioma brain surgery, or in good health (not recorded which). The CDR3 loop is CASSGQGVSNQPQHF. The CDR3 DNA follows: TGTGCCAGCAGCGGCCAAGGAGTAAGCAATCAGCCCCAGCATTTT.